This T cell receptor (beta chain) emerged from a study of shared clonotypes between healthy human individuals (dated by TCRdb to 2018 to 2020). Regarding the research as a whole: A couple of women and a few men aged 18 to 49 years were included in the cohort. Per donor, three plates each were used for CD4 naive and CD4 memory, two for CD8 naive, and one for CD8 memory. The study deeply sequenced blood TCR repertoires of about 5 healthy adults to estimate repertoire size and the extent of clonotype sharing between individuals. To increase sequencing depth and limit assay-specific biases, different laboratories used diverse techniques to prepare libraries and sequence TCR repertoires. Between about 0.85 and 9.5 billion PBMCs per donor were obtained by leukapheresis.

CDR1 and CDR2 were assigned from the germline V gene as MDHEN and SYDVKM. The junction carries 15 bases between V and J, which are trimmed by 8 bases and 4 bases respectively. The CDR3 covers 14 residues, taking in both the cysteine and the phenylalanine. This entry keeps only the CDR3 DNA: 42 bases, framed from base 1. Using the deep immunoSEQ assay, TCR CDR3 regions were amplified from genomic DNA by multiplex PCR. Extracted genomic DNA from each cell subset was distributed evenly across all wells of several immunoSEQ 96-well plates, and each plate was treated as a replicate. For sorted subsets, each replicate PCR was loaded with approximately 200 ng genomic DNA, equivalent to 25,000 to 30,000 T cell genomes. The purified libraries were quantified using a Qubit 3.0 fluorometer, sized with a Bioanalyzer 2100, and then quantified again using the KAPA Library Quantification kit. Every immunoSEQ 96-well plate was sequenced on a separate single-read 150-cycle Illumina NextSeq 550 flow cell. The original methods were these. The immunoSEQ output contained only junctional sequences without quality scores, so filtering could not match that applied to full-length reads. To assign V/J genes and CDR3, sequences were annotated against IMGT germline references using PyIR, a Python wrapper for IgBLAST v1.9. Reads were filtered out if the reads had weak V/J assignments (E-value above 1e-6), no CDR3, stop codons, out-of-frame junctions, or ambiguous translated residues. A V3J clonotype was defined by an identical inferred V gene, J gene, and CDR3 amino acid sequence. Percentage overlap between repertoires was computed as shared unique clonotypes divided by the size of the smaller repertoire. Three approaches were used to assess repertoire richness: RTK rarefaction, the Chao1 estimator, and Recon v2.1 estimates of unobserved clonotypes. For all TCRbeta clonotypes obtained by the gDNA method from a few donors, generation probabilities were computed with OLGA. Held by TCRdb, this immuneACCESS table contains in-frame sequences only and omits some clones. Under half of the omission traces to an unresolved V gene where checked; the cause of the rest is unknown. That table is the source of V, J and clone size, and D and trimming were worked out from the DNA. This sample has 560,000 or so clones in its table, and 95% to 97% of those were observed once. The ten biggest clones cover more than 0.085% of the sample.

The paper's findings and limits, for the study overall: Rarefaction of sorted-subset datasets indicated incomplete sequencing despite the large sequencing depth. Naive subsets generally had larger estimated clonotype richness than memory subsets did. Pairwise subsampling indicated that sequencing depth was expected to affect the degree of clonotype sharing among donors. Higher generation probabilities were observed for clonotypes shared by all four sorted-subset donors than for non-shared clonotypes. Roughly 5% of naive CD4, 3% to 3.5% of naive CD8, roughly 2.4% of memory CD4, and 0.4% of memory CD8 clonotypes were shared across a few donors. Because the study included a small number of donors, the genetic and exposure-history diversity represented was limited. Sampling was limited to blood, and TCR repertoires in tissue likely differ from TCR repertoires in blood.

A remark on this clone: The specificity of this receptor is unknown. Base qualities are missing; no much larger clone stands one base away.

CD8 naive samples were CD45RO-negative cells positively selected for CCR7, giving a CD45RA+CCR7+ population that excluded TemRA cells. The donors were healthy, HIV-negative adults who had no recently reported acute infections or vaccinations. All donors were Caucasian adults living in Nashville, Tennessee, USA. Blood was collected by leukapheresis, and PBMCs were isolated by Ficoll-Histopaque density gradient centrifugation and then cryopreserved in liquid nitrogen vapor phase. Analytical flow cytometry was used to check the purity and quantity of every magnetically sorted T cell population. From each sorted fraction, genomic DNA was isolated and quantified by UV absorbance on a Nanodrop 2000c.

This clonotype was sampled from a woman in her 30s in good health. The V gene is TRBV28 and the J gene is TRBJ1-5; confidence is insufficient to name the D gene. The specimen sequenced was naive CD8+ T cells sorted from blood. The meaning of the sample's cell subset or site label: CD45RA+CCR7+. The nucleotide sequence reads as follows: TGTGCCAGCGGGGAGGGAATGGTGAATCAGCCCCAGCATTTT. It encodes CASGEGMVNQPQHF.